These T cell receptor beta chains were read from a single sample in a study of CD8+CD57+ T cells in acquired aplastic anemia. From the reads, TCRdb called clonotypes with MiXCR, one entry per CDR3 protein. This repertoire shows 110,000 or so distinct CDR3 sequences, approximately 61% found once; its top ten account for 25% to 30%. Sequenced material: sorted CD4+, CD8+, or CD8+CD57+ T cells (not recorded which) from PBMCs. The receptor set was obtained from a human donor with aplastic anemia. CDR3s include the opening cysteine and the closing phenylalanine or tryptophan. A D gene is named only where the DNA matches it firmly. Only some rows state a clone size, as once, few, many or a class for expanded clones.

V gene,CDR3 length,J gene,clone size,D gene,CDR3 DNA,CDR3 protein
TRBV7-2,12,TRBJ2-7,once,TRBD1,TGTGCCAGCAGCTTAGCTGGACAGGGCTCAGTCTTC,CASSLAGQGSVF
TRBV5-6,17,TRBJ2-7,many,TRBD1,TGTGCCAGCAGCGAGGACAGGGGGCGAATAGGGGTATACGAGCAGTACTTC,CASSEDRGRIGVYEQYF
TRBV4-2,18,TRBJ2-3,many,TRBD2,TGTGCCAGCAGCCGTCTCACCCCGGGACTAGCGATTCCAGATACGCAGTATTTT,CASSRLTPGLAIPDTQYF
TRBV5-1,16,TRBJ2-7,many,TRBD2,TGCGCCAGCAGGGCCCGACTAGCGGGAGAAGGCTACGAGCAGTACTTC,CASRARLAGEGYEQYF
TRBV14,12,TRBJ1-2,few,NA,TGTGCCAGCAGCCGGACGGAGTATGGCTACACCTTC,CASSRTEYGYTF
TRBV29-1,11,TRBJ1-5,NA,NA,TGCAGCGTTGATGCCCCGGGGCCCCAGCATTTT,CSVDAPGPQHF
TRBV11-2,17,TRBJ2-1,NA,TRBD1,TGTGCCAGCAGCTGGACCCCGACAGGGGAGGCTCACAATGAGCAGTTCTTC,CASSWTPTGEAHNEQFF
TRBV24-1,16,TRBJ2-1,many,TRBD2,TGTGCCACCGGGGGACTAGCGAAATCCTCCTACAATGAGCAGTTCTTC,CATGGLAKSSYNEQFF
TRBV7-2,14,TRBJ2-7,few,NA,TGTGCCAGCAGCCTAGACCCAGTTTCCTACGAGCAGTACTTC,CASSLDPVSYEQYF
TRBV10-3,15,TRBJ2-4,NA,NA,TGTGCCATCTCCCGCGGTCCTGGGGCCAAAAACATTCAGTACTTC,CAISRGPGAKNIQYF
TRBV19,14,TRBJ2-7,many,NA,TGTGCCACCGCCGGGGATCTCCTGTTGGACGAGCAGTACTTC,CATAGDLLLDEQYF
TRBV19,12,TRBJ1-1,many,NA,TGTGCCAGCGGGGGATTATATGCTGAAGCTTTCTTT,CASGGLYAEAFF
TRBV7-4,13,TRBJ2-7,NA,NA,TGTGCCAGCAGAGAGGGACAACGCTACGAGCAGTGCTTC,CASREGQRYEQCF
TRBV7-2,13,TRBJ1-5,NA,NA,TGTGCCAGCAGCTGGCGGCCGGATCAGCCCCAGCATTTT,CASSWRPDQPQHF
TRBV27,15,TRBJ2-7,NA,NA,TGTGCCAGCAGTTTGGTTTCGGAGAGCTCCTACGAGCAGTACTTC,CASSLVSESSYEQYF
TRBV7-2,12,TRBJ2-7,once,NA,TGTGCCAGCAGCTTTTCTGGCGGGGAGCAGTACTTC,CASSFSGGEQYF
TRBV5-6,15,TRBJ2-7,NA,NA,TGTGCCAGCAGCGCCACCGGGAGAGAGAACTACGAGCAGTACTTC,CASSATGRENYEQYF
TRBV2,13,TRBJ1-6,few,NA,TGTGCCAGCACGAAGGACCTTTCTTCACCCCTCCACTTT,CASTKDLSSPLHF
TRBV20-1,14,TRBJ2-1,many,TRBD2,TGCAGTGCTTCAGCGGGGGGGTTCTACAATGAGCAGTTCTTC,CSASAGGFYNEQFF
TRBV2,13,TRBJ1-6,NA,NA,TGTGCCAGCCTTGAGGGGGGCGATTCACCCCTCCACTTT,CASLEGGDSPLHF
TRBV10-3,14,TRBJ1-5,NA,NA,TGTGCCTGCAGTGGGAAACAGGGACATCAGCCCCAGCATTTT,CACSGKQGHQPQHF
TRBV15,14,TRBJ2-1,NA,NA,TGTGCCACCAGCAGTGCAACAGGCAACAATGAGCAGTTCTTC,CATSSATGNNEQFF
TRBV14,13,TRBJ2-7,many,NA,TGTGCCAGCAGCCAATACAGGGTGGACGAGCAGTACTTC,CASSQYRVDEQYF
TRBV29-1,13,TRBJ2-1,NA,NA,TGCAGCGTTGAAAGTACAGTTTACAATGAGCAGTTCTTC,CSVESTVYNEQFF
TRBV20-1,13,TRBJ2-7,NA,TRBD2,TGCAGTGTCCAGCGGCTAGCGGGAGTCGAGCAGTACTTC,CSVQRLAGVEQYF
TRBV5-4,13,TRBJ2-6,NA,NA,TGTGCCAGCAGTACCTCTGGGGCCAACGTCCTGACTTTC,CASSTSGANVLTF
TRBV7-2,15,TRBJ1-1,many,NA,TGTGCCAGCAGCCCTTACCCCGGAGGCCCCACTGAAGCTTTCTTT,CASSPYPGGPTEAFF
TRBV15,16,TRBJ2-2,NA,NA,TGTGCCACCAGCGCGACGGGTCTGGTTTACACCGGGGAGCTGTTTTTT,CATSATGLVYTGELFF
TRBV20-1,13,TRBJ2-3,NA,NA,TGCAGTGCCTCCCCCGTCGTAGGAGATACGCAGTATTTT,CSASPVVGDTQYF
TRBV28,18,TRBJ1-5,NA,NA,TGTGCCAGCAGTATTACAATTCAACAGGATTATAGCAATCAGCCCCAGCATTTT,CASSITIQQDYSNQPQHF